This is a list of T cell receptor beta chains from one sample in a study of cytomegalovirus exposure and HLA in healthy donors. Method: immunoSEQ multiplex PCR; TCRdb's copy keeps in-frame clones and lacks some. The data show 75,000 to 90,000 clones, roughly a tenth seen once. The source material was PBMCs. Receptors were obtained from a man in his 60s in good health and CMV-seropositive. CDR3s include the opening cysteine and the closing phenylalanine or tryptophan. D genes are given only for firm matches. Clone size is given for some rows only: seen once, a few or many times, or a class if the clone is expanded.

CDR3 protein: CASSSRGQRDTDTQYF; CDR3 DNA: TGTGCCAGCAGTTCCCGTGGACAGAGAGACACAGATACGCAGTATTTT; clone size: .; J gene: TRBJ2-3; V gene: TRBV28; D gene: .
CDR3 protein: CASSWGLAGVDNEQFF; CDR3 DNA: TGTGCTAGCAGCTGGGGACTAGCGGGAGTAGACAATGAGCAGTTCTTC; clone size: once; J gene: TRBJ2-1; V gene: TRBV7-7; D gene: TRBD2
CDR3 protein: CASSLSRETPYEQYF; CDR3 DNA: TGTGCCAGCAGCTTGTCTCGGGAGACCCCCTACGAGCAGTACTTC; clone size: .; J gene: TRBJ2-7; V gene: TRBV5-5; D gene: .
CDR3 protein: CASSSQVREQFF; CDR3 DNA: TGTGCCAGCAGTTCTCAGGTACGCGAGCAGTTCTTC; clone size: few; J gene: TRBJ2-1; V gene: TRBV6-5; D gene: .
CDR3 protein: CASSLRTSGSDNEQFF; CDR3 DNA: TGTGCCAGCTCACTAAGGACTAGCGGGAGCGATAATGAGCAGTTCTTC; clone size: .; J gene: TRBJ2-1; V gene: TRBV18; D gene: TRBD2
CDR3 protein: CSVGGVAGGNTIYF; CDR3 DNA: TGCAGCGTTGGGGGGGTGGCTGGTGGAAACACCATATATTTT; clone size: .; J gene: TRBJ1-3; V gene: TRBV29-1; D gene: .
CDR3 protein: CASSHWGTSQETQYF; CDR3 DNA: TGCGCCAGCAGCCATTGGGGCACTTCCCAAGAGACCCAGTACTTC; clone size: few; J gene: TRBJ2-5; V gene: TRBV4-1; D gene: .
CDR3 protein: CASTPWEVAEAKNIQYF; CDR3 DNA: TGTGCCAGCACCCCGTGGGAGGTAGCGGAAGCCAAAAACATTCAGTACTTC; clone size: few; J gene: TRBJ2-4; V gene: TRBV4-2; D gene: .
CDR3 protein: CASSRGGSTDTQYF; CDR3 DNA: TGTGCCAGCAGCCGGGGGGGCAGCACAGATACGCAGTATTTT; clone size: few; J gene: TRBJ2-3; V gene: TRBV11-3; D gene: TRBD2
CDR3 protein: CASSIAGGGRDTQYF; CDR3 DNA: TGTGCCAGTAGTATAGCGGGAGGAGGTAGAGATACGCAGTATTTT; clone size: .; J gene: TRBJ2-3; V gene: TRBV19; D gene: TRBD2
CDR3 protein: CASSLGSRGQETQYF; CDR3 DNA: TGTGCCAGCAGCTTAGGTTCGCGCGGCCAAGAGACCCAGTACTTC; clone size: .; J gene: TRBJ2-5; V gene: TRBV11-3; D gene: .
CDR3 protein: CSVGQGVEAFF; CDR3 DNA: TGCAGCGTCGGACAGGGGGTCGAAGCTTTCTTT; clone size: few; J gene: TRBJ1-1; V gene: TRBV29-1; D gene: TRBD1
CDR3 protein: CASSDKGVASFEITEAFF; CDR3 DNA: TGCGCCAGCAGTGATAAGGGGGTAGCCTCCTTTGAAATCACTGAAGCTTTCTTT; clone size: many; J gene: TRBJ1-1; V gene: TRBV10-1; D gene: .